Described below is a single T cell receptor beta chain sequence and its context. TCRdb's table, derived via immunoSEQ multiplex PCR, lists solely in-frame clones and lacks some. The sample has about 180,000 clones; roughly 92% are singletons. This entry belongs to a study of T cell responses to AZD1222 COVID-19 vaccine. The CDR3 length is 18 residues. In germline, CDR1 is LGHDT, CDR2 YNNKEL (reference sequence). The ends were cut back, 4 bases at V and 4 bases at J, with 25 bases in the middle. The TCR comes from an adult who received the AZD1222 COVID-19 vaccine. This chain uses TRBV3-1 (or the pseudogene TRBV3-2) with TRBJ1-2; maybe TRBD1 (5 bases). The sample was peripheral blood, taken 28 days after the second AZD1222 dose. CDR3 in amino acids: CASSRNPSRDGNLYGYTF. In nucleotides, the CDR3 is TGTGCCAGCAGCCGGAATCCAAGCCGGGACGGAAATCTCTATGGCTACACCTTC.